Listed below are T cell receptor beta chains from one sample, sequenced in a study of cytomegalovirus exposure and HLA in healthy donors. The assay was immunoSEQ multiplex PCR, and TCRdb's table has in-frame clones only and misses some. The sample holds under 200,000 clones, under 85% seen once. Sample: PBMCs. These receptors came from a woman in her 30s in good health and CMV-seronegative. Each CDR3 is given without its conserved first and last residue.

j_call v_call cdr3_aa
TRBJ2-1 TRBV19 ASSQLAGVGEQF
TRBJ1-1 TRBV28 ASRYRHSRNTEAF
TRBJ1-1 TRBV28 ASSKGATEAF
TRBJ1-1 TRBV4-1 ASSRLQGNTEAF
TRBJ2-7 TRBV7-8 ASSLGPGGWEQY
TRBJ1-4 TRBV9 ASSTSGTTNEKLF
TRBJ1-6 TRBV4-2 ASSPDRGSSPLH
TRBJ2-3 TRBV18 ASSRDSEGPDTQY
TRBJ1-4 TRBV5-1 ASSLRDSTNEKLF
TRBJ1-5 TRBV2 ASSGQGGSNQPQH
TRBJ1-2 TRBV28 ASRPGQFYGYT
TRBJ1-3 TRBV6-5 ASSLSGGRGNTIY
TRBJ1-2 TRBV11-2 ASSLVGSTPYGYT
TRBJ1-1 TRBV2 ASSEAGGNTEAF
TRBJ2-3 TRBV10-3 AIRQTSGGLGDTQY
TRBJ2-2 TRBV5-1 ASSSGTGGPGELF